A single T cell receptor (beta chain) is shown here with its context. This record belongs to a study of blood T cell repertoires in COVID-19. The overall study: Italy, Spain and the United States were the sources of the convalescent and acute COVID-19 samples. The cDNA or gDNA used as material had been derived from T cells, B-cell-depleted T cells, or PBMCs.

Authors' methods: Reference gene primer amplification gave estimated nucleated cell counts. Sequencing was performed with immunoSEQ multiplex PCR; in TCRdb, only in-frame clones are kept and a portion is missing. Clone size and the V and J calls come from that table; the DNA yielded D and trimming. The sample includes some 45,000 clones, 75% to 85% seen only once; the top ten take over 7%. Sequences were obtained from peripheral blood. The TCR originated in a man of 80 years or more in a cohort sampled during active COVID-19.

The DNA of the CDR3 is TGTGCAAGTCGCCCAAAGGGACAAGGTTACCAGCCCCAGCATTTT. Its protein product is CASRPKGQGYQPQHF. J is TRBJ1-5 and V is TRBV12-2; no DNA check was done on the table's D call, TRBD1. TRBV12-2 represents a pseudogene. This CDR3 comprises 15 residues.